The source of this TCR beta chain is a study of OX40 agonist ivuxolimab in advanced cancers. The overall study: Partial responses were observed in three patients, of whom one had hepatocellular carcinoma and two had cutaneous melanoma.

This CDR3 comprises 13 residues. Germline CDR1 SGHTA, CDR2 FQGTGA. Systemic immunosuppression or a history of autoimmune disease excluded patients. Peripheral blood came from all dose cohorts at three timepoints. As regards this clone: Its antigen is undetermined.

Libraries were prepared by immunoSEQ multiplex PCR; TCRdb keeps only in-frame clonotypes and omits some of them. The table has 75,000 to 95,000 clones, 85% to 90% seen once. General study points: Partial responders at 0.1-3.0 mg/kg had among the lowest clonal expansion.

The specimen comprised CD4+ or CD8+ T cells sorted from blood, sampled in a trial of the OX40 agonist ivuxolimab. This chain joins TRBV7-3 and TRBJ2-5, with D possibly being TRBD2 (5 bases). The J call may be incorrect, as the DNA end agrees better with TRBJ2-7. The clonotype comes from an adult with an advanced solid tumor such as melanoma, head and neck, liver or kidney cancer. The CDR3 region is CASSLTGDYEQYF. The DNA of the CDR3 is TGTGCCAGCAGCTTAACCGGGGACTACGAGCAGTACTTC.